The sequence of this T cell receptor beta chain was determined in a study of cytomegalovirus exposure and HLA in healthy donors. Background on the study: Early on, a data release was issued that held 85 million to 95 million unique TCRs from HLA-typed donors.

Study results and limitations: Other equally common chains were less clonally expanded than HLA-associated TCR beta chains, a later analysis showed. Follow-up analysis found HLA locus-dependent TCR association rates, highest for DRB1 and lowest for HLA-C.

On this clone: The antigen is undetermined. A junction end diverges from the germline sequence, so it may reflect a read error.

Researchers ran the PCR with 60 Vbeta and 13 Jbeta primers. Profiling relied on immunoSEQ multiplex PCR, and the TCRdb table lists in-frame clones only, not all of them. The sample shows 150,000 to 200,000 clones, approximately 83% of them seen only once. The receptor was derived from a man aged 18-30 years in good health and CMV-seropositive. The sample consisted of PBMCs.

DNA of the CDR3: TGTGCCATCAGCGAGTGGGACAGGGATACCTCTGGAAACACCATATATTTT. This codes for CAISEWDRDTSGNTIYF. V gene TRBV10-3 combines with J gene TRBJ1-3; 9 nucleotides agree with TRBD1. Per germline, CDR1 ENHRY and CDR2 SYGVKD. The CDR3 spans 17 residues.